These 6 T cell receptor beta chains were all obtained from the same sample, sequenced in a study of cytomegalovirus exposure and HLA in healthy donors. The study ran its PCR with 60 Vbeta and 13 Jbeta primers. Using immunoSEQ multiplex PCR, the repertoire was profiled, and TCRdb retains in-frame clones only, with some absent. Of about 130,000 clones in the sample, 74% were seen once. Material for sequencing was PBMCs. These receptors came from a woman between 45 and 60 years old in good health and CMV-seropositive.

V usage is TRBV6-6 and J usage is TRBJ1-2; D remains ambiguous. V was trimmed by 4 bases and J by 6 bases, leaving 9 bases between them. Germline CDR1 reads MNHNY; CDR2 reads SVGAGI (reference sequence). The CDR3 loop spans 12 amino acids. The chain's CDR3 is CASSSWGDGYTF. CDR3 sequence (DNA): TGTGCCAGCAGTTCCTGGGGAGATGGCTACACCTTC.

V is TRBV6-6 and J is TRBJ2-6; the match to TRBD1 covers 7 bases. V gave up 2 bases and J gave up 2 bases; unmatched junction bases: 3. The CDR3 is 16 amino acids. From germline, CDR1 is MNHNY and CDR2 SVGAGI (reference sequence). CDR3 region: CASSYEGQPGANVLTF. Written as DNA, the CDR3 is TGTGCCAGCAGTTACGAGGGACAGCCTGGGGCCAACGTCCTGACTTTC.

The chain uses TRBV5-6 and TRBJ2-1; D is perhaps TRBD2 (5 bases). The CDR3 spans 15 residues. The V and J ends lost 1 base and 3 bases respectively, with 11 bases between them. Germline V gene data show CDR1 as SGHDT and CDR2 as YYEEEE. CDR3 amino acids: CASSLYGVGYNEQFF. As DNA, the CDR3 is TGTGCCAGCAGCTTGTACGGGGTCGGCTACAATGAGCAGTTCTTC.

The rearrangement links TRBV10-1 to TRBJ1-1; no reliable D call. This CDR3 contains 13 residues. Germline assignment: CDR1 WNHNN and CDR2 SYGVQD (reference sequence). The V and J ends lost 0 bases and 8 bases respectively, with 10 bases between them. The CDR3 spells CASSESGRVEAFF. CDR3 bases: TGCGCCAGCAGTGAGTCAGGCCGGGTCGAAGCTTTCTTT.

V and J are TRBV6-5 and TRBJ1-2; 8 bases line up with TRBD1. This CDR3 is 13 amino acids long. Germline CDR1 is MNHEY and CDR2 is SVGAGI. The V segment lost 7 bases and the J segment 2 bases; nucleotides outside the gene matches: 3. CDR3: CASTRQGNYGYTF. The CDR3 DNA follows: TGTGCCAGCACTCGACAGGGGAACTATGGCTACACCTTC.

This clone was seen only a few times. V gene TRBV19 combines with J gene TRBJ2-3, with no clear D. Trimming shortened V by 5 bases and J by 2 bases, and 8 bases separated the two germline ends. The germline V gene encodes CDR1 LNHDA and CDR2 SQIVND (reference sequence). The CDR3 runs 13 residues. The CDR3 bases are TGTGCCAGTAGTTATACAATCACAGATACGCAGTATTTT. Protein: CASSYTITDTQYF.